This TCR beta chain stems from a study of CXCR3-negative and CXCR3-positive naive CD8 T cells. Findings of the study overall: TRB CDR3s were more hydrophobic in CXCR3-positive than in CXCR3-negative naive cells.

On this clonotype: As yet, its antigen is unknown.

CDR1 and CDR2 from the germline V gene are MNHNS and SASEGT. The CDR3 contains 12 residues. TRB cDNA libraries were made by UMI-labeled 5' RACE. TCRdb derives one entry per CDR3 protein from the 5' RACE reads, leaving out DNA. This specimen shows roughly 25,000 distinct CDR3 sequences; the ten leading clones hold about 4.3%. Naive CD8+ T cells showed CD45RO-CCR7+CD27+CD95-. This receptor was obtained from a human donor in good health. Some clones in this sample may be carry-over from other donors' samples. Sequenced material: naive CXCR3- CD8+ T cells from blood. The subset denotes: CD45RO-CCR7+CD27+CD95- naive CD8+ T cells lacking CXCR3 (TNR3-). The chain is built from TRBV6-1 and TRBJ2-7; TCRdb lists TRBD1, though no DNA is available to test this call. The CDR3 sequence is CASIGWDGEQYF.